This TCR beta chain was found in a study of fetal regulatory T cell absence and autoimmunity. Using immunoSEQ multiplex PCR, the repertoire was profiled, and TCRdb retains in-frame clones only, with some absent. Here the sample spans approximately 94,000 clones, 72% being singletons. J lost 2 bases, V lost 1 base, and 0 bases had no gene match. CDR3 length: 14 residues. Germline V lookup: CDR1 SQVTM, CDR2 ANQGSEA. Material: pancreas tissue. The V and J genes are TRBV29-1 and TRBJ2-3; 10 bases agree with TRBD1. This clonotype was obtained from a male donor with IPEX syndrome. The CDR3 loop is CSVEGQGATDTQYF. CDR3 in DNA: TGCAGCGTTGAAGGACAGGGGGCCACAGATACGCAGTATTTT.